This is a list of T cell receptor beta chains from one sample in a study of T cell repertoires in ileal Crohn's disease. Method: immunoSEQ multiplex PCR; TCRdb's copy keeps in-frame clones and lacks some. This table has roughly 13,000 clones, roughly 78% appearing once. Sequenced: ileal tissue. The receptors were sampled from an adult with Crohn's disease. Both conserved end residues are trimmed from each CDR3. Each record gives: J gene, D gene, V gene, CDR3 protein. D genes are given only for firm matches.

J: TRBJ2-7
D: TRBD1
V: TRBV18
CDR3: ASSPMDRAGEQY

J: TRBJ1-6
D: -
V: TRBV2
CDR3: ASKWAPSSYNSPLH

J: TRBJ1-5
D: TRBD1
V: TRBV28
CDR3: AIKSGTGDQPQH

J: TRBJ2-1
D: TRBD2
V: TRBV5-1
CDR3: ASSLSAGGYNEQF

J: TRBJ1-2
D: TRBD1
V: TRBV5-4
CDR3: ASSSGTGGRVVHGYT

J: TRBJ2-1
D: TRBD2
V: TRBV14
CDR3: ASSPSGRGYNEQF

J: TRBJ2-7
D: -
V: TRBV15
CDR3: ATSSDSTSREIYEQY

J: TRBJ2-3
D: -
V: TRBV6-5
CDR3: ASSQSLSDTQY

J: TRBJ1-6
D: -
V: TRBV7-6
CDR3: ASSAGLLLH

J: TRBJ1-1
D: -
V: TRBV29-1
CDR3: SVRQVTEAF

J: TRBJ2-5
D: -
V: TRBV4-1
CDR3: ASSQGTVAQETQY

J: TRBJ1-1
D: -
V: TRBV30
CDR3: AWRGSNTEAF

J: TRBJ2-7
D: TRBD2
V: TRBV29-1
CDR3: SVDPLVSGRDVNEQY

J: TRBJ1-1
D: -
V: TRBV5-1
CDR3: ASAVARGNTEAF

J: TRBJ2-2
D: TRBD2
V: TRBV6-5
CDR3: ASRLGLAGGLF

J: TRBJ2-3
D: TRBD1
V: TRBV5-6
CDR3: ASTREGTGADTQY

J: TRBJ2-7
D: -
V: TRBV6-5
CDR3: ASSYSWGTAYEQY

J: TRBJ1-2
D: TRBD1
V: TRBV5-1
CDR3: ASSLWGTGSGYGYT

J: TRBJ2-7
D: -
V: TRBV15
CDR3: ATSIRDSAYEQY

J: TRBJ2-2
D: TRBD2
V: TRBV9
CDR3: ASSARTSGRGSTGELF